The T cell receptor beta chain described here comes from a study of neoadjuvant nivolumab and ipilimumab in lung cancer. Regarding this clone: Its cognate antigen is unknown.

Produced via immunoSEQ multiplex PCR; TCRdb's table is partial and in-frame only. The sample consists of about 3,500 clones, approximately 89% of them appearing once. Study-level results: Pathologic regression was not significantly tied to TCR clonality. Only two of four nivolumab-treated tumors gained richness and clonality by surgery. TCR richness and clonality were higher in tumors than adjacent uninvolved lung.

CDR1 and CDR2 from the germline V gene are SGHVS and FQNEAQ. CDR3 length: 13 residues. V was shortened by 6 bases and J by 2 bases, with 8 bases between the two germline ends. V gene TRBV7-8 combines with J gene TRBJ1-3, with D possibly being TRBD1 (5 bases). This sequence was found in an adult with non-small cell lung cancer. The sequences come from tumor tissue, collected after neoadjuvant nivolumab, alone or with ipilimumab, at or shortly before surgery. CDR3 amino acids: CASSWGTGNTIYF. The CDR3 DNA is TGTGCCAGCAGTTGGGGGACTGGAAACACCATATATTTT.